This entry lists 25 T cell receptor beta chains sequenced from one sample in a study of blood T cells in healthy people across ages. Alongside a J-beta primer mix, a sample-barcoded 5' primer served in a second PCR lasting about 7 to 12 cycles. TCRdb re-called the 5' RACE reads through MiXCR, storing one row per CDR3 protein. The sample has under 1 million distinct CDR3 sequences, roughly 44% seen once. The specimen sequenced was blood. These receptor sequences come from a man aged 55-75 years in good health.

This clonotype was seen a few times. CDR3 nucleotides: TGTGCCGGCCGACAGGACCCAGGGGGTTTTTTTTACGAGCAGTACTTC. It codes for CAGRQDPGGFFYEQYF. This chain connects TRBV6-5 to TRBJ2-7; 7 bases line up with TRBD1. CDR1 MNHEY and CDR2 SVGAGI come from the germline V gene. The CDR3 length is 16 residues. V lost 11 bases and J lost 4; bases outside the gene matches: 20.

V gene TRBV24-1 combines with J gene TRBJ2-3; D is perhaps TRBD1 or TRBD2 (5 bases each). Per the germline V gene, CDR1 is KGHDR and CDR2 is SFDVKD. The CDR3 is 14 residues long. V was trimmed by 3 bases and J by 3 bases, leaving 9 bases between them. In DNA, the CDR3 is TGTGCCACCAGTGATCTCGGGACGACAGATACGCAGTATTTT. It is translated as CATSDLGTTDTQYF.

The V and J genes are TRBV6-1 and TRBJ2-5; TRBD2 aligns across 10 bases. In germline, CDR1 is MNHNS, CDR2 SASEGT. The CDR3 extends over 18 amino acids. With V trimmed by 6 bases and J by 11 bases, 24 bases remained unmatched. In DNA form, the CDR3 reads TGTGCCAGCAGAACTAGCGGGGCCCCCGAGGCGACCTACAATGAGCAGTACTTC. It is translated as CASRTSGAPEATYNEQYF.

The gene calls are TRBV6-5 and TRBJ1-1; D possibly corresponds to TRBD1 (6 bases). The V gene lost 0 bases and the J gene lost 2 bases, with 13 bases spanning the gap. Germline V gene data show CDR1 as MNHEY and CDR2 as SVGAGI. The CDR3 has 16 residues. The CDR3 sequence: CASSYSKGTPNTEAFF. CDR3 DNA sequence: TGTGCCAGCAGTTACTCGAAGGGGACACCAAACACTGAAGCTTTCTTT.

The V gene is TRBV9, the J gene TRBJ2-1; D may be TRBD2 (5 bases). V gave up 4 bases and J gave up 7 bases, with 15 bases separating them. CDR1 is SGDLS and CDR2 is YYNGEE in the germline V gene. This CDR3 is 14 amino acids long. CDR3 nucleotide sequence: TGTGCCAGCAGCACCGAGGGCGCGTATAATGAGCAGTTCTTC. This translates into CASSTEGAYNEQFF.

In this sample, this clonotype turned up a few times. This CDR3 reads CASTRGDGDQNIQYF. CDR3 DNA sequence: TGCGCCAGCACCCGCGGGGACGGGGATCAAAACATTCAGTACTTC. This chain joins TRBV5-1 and TRBJ2-4; D possibly corresponds to TRBD2 (6 bases). Per the germline V gene, CDR1 is SGHRS and CDR2 is YFSETQ. Trimming took off 6 bases at V and 5 bases at J, with 18 bases between the two ends. The CDR3 runs to 15 residues.

This chain connects TRBV7-2 to TRBJ1-1; 7 bases align to TRBD1. This CDR3 comprises 15 residues. V shed 5 bases and J 2 bases; nucleotides not matched to a gene: 8. The germline V gene has CDR1 SGHTA and CDR2 FQGNSA. The CDR3 nucleotides are TGTGCCAGCAGCCCCCGGGGACAGCGCAACACTGAAGCTTTCTTT. It codes for CASSPRGQRNTEAFF.

The gene calls are TRBV6-2 or TRBV6-3 and TRBJ2-1, with a weak D call TRBD1 (6 bases). This CDR3 contains 14 residues. CDR1 is MNHEY and CDR2 is SVGEGT in the germline V gene. The V and J ends lost 4 bases and 6 bases respectively, with 13 bases between them. Here the CDR3 reads CASSSPNRVNEQFF. The CDR3 DNA reads as TGTGCCAGCAGTTCGCCCAACAGGGTCAATGAGCAGTTCTTC.

The J gene is TRBJ1-2, the V gene TRBV5-4; D is unresolved. V gave up 0 bases and J gave up 3 bases, with 9 bases separating them. CDR1 is SGHNT, CDR2 YYREEE, per germline (reference sequence). This CDR3 spans 14 amino acids. The CDR3: CASSLDSSDYGYTF. The CDR3 DNA reads as TGTGCCAGCAGCTTGGACAGTTCCGACTATGGCTACACCTTC. Filled out from reference TRBV5-4 and TRBJ1-2, the complete variable domain reads ETGVTQSPTHLIKTRGQQVTLRCSSQSGHNTVSWYQQALGQGPQFIFQYYREEENGRGNFPPRFSGLQFPNYSSELNVNALELDDSALYLCASSLDSSDYGYTFGSGTRLTVV.

This clonotype came up many times. V gene TRBV5-1 combines with J gene TRBJ2-1, with D perhaps TRBD1 or TRBD2 (6 bases each). Trimming cost V 0 bases and J 2 bases, with 9 bases left between them. The length of the CDR3 is 15 residues. In germline, CDR1 is SGHRS, CDR2 YFSETQ. The CDR3 sequence: CASSLEGGTYNEQFF. Written as DNA, the CDR3 is TGCGCCAGCAGCTTGGAGGGGGGAACCTACAATGAGCAGTTCTTC.

Worth noting for this clonotype: The junction does not match germline at one end; this may be a read error. J is TRBJ2-5 and V is TRBV24-1; 10 positions match TRBD2. This CDR3 has 15 residues. CDR1 and CDR2 from the germline V gene are KGHDR and SFDVKD. CDR3 protein: CATSDFSGGQGTQYF. In nucleotides, the CDR3 is TGTGCCACCAGTGACTTTAGCGGGGGGCAAGGGACCCAGTACTTC.

The gene calls are TRBV29-1 and TRBJ2-3; the D is unclear. Germline values: CDR1 SQVTM, CDR2 ANQGSEA. The CDR3 covers 11 residues. Between the trimmed V and J ends, which lost 8 bases and 4 bases, there was a span of 10 bases. In DNA, the CDR3 is TGCAGCACCTCGCCGGCAGATACGCAGTATTTT. Protein sequence: CSTSPADTQYF.

This chain connects TRBV6-2 or TRBV6-3 to TRBJ1-2, with 7 bases matching TRBD1. Germline V gene lookup returns CDR1 MNHEY and CDR2 SVGEGT. The length of the CDR3 is 13 residues. The trim removed 0 bases at V and 7 bases at J, leaving 2 bases unmatched. CDR3 protein: CASSYSDRAGYTF. The CDR3 nucleotides are TGTGCCAGCAGTTACTCCGACAGGGCTGGCTACACCTTC.

This clonotype was observed many times. The DNA for the CDR3 is TGTGCCAGCAGCCCATCAAGGGGGCGCGAGACCCAGTACTTC. This sequence encodes CASSPSRGRETQYF. The rearrangement uses TRBV7-2 and TRBJ2-5, with 7 bases matching TRBD1. CDR3 length: 14 residues. From germline, CDR1 is SGHTA and CDR2 FQGNSA. V trimming: 5 bases; J trimming: 5 bases; junction bases outside the gene matches: 8.

The gene calls are TRBV10-3 and TRBJ1-4; TRBD1 is a possible D gene (5 bases). V was trimmed by 2 bases and J by 8 bases, leaving 6 bases between them. The CDR3 has 12 residues. Germline CDR1 reads ENHRY; CDR2 reads SYGVKD. The CDR3 nucleotides are TGTGCCATCAGTGAGGAGGGGGAAAAACTGTTTTTT. This gives the protein CAISEEGEKLFF.

The V call is TRBV6-5, the J call TRBJ2-7, with D unresolved. The V and J ends lost 6 bases and 0 bases respectively, with 12 bases between them. This CDR3 has 14 amino acids. The germline V gene encodes CDR1 MNHEY and CDR2 SVGAGI. CDR3 sequence (DNA): TGTGCCAGCAGCTCGATACGGAACTCCTACGAGCAGTACTTC. Amino acid sequence: CASSSIRNSYEQYF.

V and J are TRBV25-1 and TRBJ1-6; D unclear. The CDR3 totals 14 residues. Trimming cost V 3 bases and J 9 bases, with 12 bases left between them. Per germline, CDR1 MGHDK and CDR2 SYGVNS. CDR3 in DNA: TGTGCCAGCAGTGACGGAGATAGGACTTCACCCCTCCACTTT. Amino acids: CASSDGDRTSPLHF.

The J gene is TRBJ1-2, the V gene TRBV29-1, with 8 bases lining up with TRBD1. V lost 7 bases to trimming and J lost 8 bases; unmatched junction nucleotides: 9. CDR3 length: 12 amino acids. The germline V gene encodes CDR1 SQVTM and CDR2 ANQGSEA. CDR3 in DNA: TGCAGCGGAATGACAGGGGTTGGCGGCTACACCTTC. As protein: CSGMTGVGGYTF.

A word on this clonotype: Likely a read error: the CDR3 ends without its conserved phenylalanine or tryptophan. The chain couples TRBV25-1 to TRBJ2-1, with 8 bases matching TRBD2. Trimming took 6 bases from V and 6 from J; bases not matched to a gene: 10. Germline CDR1 and CDR2: MGHDK and SYGVNS. The CDR3 contains 15 residues. The CDR3 here is CASRIGGAFRNEQFL. The CDR3 DNA reads TGTGCCAGCAGAATCGGGGGGGCCTTTCGCAATGAGCAGTTCTTA.

DNA of the CDR3: TGTGCCAGCATAAATGGACAGGGGCGACTTGGCACTGAAGCTTTCTTT. It encodes CASINGQGRLGTEAFF. The chain employs TRBV11-2 and TRBJ1-1; TRBD1 aligns across 9 bases. In germline, CDR1 is SGHAT, CDR2 FQNNGV. V lost 7 bases, J lost 4 bases, and 13 bases stayed unmatched. The CDR3 has 16 amino acids.

Remarks on this clonotype: One end of the junction does not line up with germline, which may come from a read error. The chain combines TRBV2 with TRBJ2-3; D not certain. Per germline, CDR1 SNHLY and CDR2 FYNNEI. The CDR3 length is 11 residues. The CDR3 region has the DNA TGTGCCGGCAGTGAGACAGATACGCAGTATTTT. It yields the protein CAGSETDTQYF.

Concerning this clonotype: It may be a read error: a sequence one base away is much more abundant. The chain has TRBV28 and TRBJ2-5, with D tentatively TRBD2 (6 bases). Germline V gene lookup returns CDR1 MDHEN and CDR2 SYDVKM. V was shortened by 5 bases and J by 5 bases, with 15 bases between the two germline ends. The CDR3 loop spans 14 amino acids. DNA of the CDR3: TGTGCCAGCAGTGTAGATGCCGCGGGGGAGACCCAGTACTTC. It yields the protein CASSVDAAGETQYF.

The V gene is TRBV4-3, the J gene TRBJ2-2; D may be TRBD2 (5 bases). The CDR3 extends over 17 amino acids. Trimming cost V 0 bases and J 0 bases, with 11 bases left between them. The germline CDR1 and CDR2 sequences are LGHNA and YSLEER. CDR3 DNA sequence: TGCGCCAGCAGCCAAGAGGGTTTTAGCGCGAACACCGGGGAGCTGTTTTTT. Translation: CASSQEGFSANTGELFF.

CDR3 residues: CASSLLSTEETQYF. DNA of the CDR3: TGTGCCAGCAGCTTACTGTCCACGGAAGAGACCCAGTACTTC. The V gene is TRBV7-9, the J gene TRBJ2-5; D unresolved. This CDR3 region has 14 residues. Trimming cost V 2 bases and J 3 bases, with 10 bases left between them. The V gene's germline CDR1 is SEHNR and CDR2 FQNEAQ (reference sequence). Combining the CDR3 with reference TRBV7-9 and TRBJ2-5 gives the whole variable domain DTGVSQNPRHKITKRGQNVTFRCDPISEHNRLYWYRQTLGQGPEFLTYFQNEAQLEKSRLLSDRFSAERPKGSFSTLEIQRTEQGDSAMYLCASSLLSTEETQYFGPGTRLLVL.

This clonotype was detected a few times. The chain recombines TRBV7-2 with TRBJ2-5; 11 positions match TRBD1. The CDR3 is 16 amino acids. Germline V lookup: CDR1 SGHTA, CDR2 FQGNSA. The J segment lost 2 bases and the V segment lost 0 bases, leaving 2 bases of the junction unmatched. In nucleotides, the CDR3 is TGTGCCAGCAGCTTAGCCCGGGACAGGGGGCAAGAGACCCAGTACTTC. Translated, it gives CASSLARDRGQETQYF.